These 25 T cell receptor beta chains were all obtained from the same sample, sequenced in a study of T cells after yellow fever vaccination. TCRdb passed the 5' RACE reads through MiXCR, listing each CDR3 protein once. Among under 500,000 distinct CDR3 sequences, 18% were seen once, and the ten largest hold roughly a sixth. Specimen: PBMCs, collected before the yellow fever booster vaccination. The receptors stem from a man aged 18 to 30 who received the YFV17D yellow fever vaccine.

The rearrangement links TRBV18 to TRBJ2-1; D is perhaps TRBD1 or TRBD2 (5 bases each). This CDR3 has 12 amino acids. V dropped 4 bases and J dropped 8 bases, with 9 bases sitting between them. The germline gives CDR1 KGHSH, CDR2 LQKENI. Here the CDR3 DNA reads TGTGCCAGCTCACGGGGGAGCGATGAGCAGTTCTTC. Translated, it gives CASSRGSDEQFF.

This clonotype was seen a few times. V usage is TRBV5-1 and J usage is TRBJ2-7; D may be TRBD2 (6 bases). V dropped 0 bases and J dropped 5 bases, with 12 bases sitting between them. Per the germline V gene, CDR1 is SGHRS and CDR2 is YFSETQ. The CDR3 has 14 amino acids. CDR3 DNA sequence: TGCGCCAGCAGCTTGGTACCTAGCGAGCACGAGCAGTACTTC. Its translation: CASSLVPSEHEQYF.

This clonotype was observed a few times. V is TRBV12-3 or TRBV12-4 and J is TRBJ2-5; D remains unclear. V lost 8 bases to trimming and J lost 2 bases, with 12 bases between them. CDR3 length equals 13 residues. CDR3 DNA: TGTGCCAGCTCCCATTATCGGCAAGAGACCCAGTACTTC. It encodes CASSHYRQETQYF.

This chain connects TRBV18 to TRBJ1-3; the D is unclear. The V gene lost 6 bases and the J gene lost 3 bases, with 18 bases spanning the gap. Germline V lookup: CDR1 KGHSH, CDR2 LQKENI. This CDR3 has 16 amino acids. For the CDR3, the DNA is TGTGCCAGCTCGGAAGGAAAAGCAGGCGGTGGAAACACCATATATTTT. Its protein is CASSEGKAGGGNTIYF.

The gene calls are TRBV6-1 and TRBJ2-7, with D uncertain. The CDR3 sequence is 13 residues long. Looked up from germline, CDR1 is MNHNS and CDR2 is SASEGT. The ends were cut back, 0 bases at V and 6 bases at J, with 9 bases in the middle. The CDR3: CASSEARYGEQYV. The CDR3 DNA reads as TGTGCCAGCAGTGAAGCGAGGTATGGCGAGCAGTACGTC.

The rearrangement joins TRBV12-3 or TRBV12-4 to TRBJ1-2, with a weak D call TRBD1 (6 bases). V gave up 3 bases and J gave up 6 bases, with 11 bases separating them. The CDR3 covers 13 residues. The CDR3 DNA follows: TGTGCCAGCAGTTTCAGGGGATGGGATGGCTACACCTTC. Translating gives CASSFRGWDGYTF.

The gene calls are TRBV20-1 and TRBJ2-7, with 9 positions matching TRBD2. Germline V gives CDR1 DFQATT, CDR2 SNEGSKA (reference sequence). J gave up 4 bases and V 6 bases, and 7 bases lay outside the gene matches. This CDR3 spans 13 amino acids. The CDR3 region has the DNA TGCAGTGCCAGTAGCGGGGGCTGGTACGAGCAGTACTTC. It is translated as CSASSGGWYEQYF.

This chain connects TRBV3-2 to TRBJ1-5; TRBD1 is the table's D call, not checked against the DNA. TRBV3-2 has pseudogene status. This CDR3 region has 17 residues. The chain's CDR3 is CASSPNGDPGSNQPQHF. In nucleotides, the CDR3 is TGTGCCAGCAGCCCCAACGGGGACCCGGGGAGCAATCAGCCCCAGCATTTT.

This chain uses TRBV5-1 with TRBJ1-4; no clear D gene. The CDR3 has 16 residues. The germline V and J ends were trimmed by 0 bases and 8 bases, with 17 bases remaining between them. The germline CDR1 and CDR2 sequences are SGHRS and YFSETQ. This chain's CDR3 is CASSLEAAGTEEKLFF. For the CDR3, the DNA is TGCGCCAGCAGCTTGGAAGCGGCGGGAACGGAGGAAAAACTGTTTTTT. Together with reference TRBV5-1 and TRBJ1-4, the CDR3 gives the full variable domain: KAGVTQTPRYLIKTRGQQVTLSCSPISGHRSVSWYQQTPGQGLQFLFEYFSETQRNKGNFPGRFSGRQFSNSRSEMNVSTLELGDSALYLCASSLEAAGTEEKLFFGSGTQLSVL.

The rearrangement links TRBV7-2 to TRBJ1-2, with D perhaps TRBD1 (5 bases). Per germline, CDR1 SGHTA and CDR2 FQGNSA. This CDR3 is built from 17 residues. V was pared by 6 bases and J by 1 base, with 21 bases between. The CDR3 nucleotides read TGTGCCAGCAGTAGAGAGGGGAGCCTAGACAGTAACTATGGCTACACCTTC. Its protein is CASSREGSLDSNYGYTF.

The rearrangement links TRBV6-5 to TRBJ1-3, with D perhaps matching TRBD1 (6 bases). Trimming left V 0 bases short and J 3 bases short, with 9 bases between. This CDR3 is built from 15 residues. Germline CDR1 MNHEY, CDR2 SVGAGI. As DNA, the CDR3 is TGTGCCAGCAGTTACTCGGGGGGCGATGGAAACACCATATATTTT. Translated: CASSYSGGDGNTIYF.

The CDR3: CASSLSYFATNEKLFF. CDR3 DNA: TGTGCCAGCAGTTTATCCTATTTTGCAACTAATGAAAAACTGTTTTTT. The chain links TRBV27 to TRBJ1-4; D remains unclear. Trimming took 0 bases from V and 0 from J, leaving 8 bases between them. The CDR3 length is 16 residues. Per germline, CDR1 MNHEY and CDR2 SMNVEV (reference sequence).

This clonotype was observed a few times. The rearrangement uses TRBV7-9 and TRBJ1-4; the D is unclear. The V gene's germline CDR1 is SEHNR and CDR2 FQNEAQ (reference sequence). CDR3 length: 14 amino acids. Trimming pared 4 bases from V and 13 bases from J, leaving 19 bases between. The CDR3 is CASSSGGRYLGLFF. In nucleotides, the CDR3 is TGTGCCAGCAGCTCGGGTGGGCGGTATCTGGGACTGTTTTTT. Supplemented by reference TRBV7-9 and TRBJ1-4, the full variable domain reads DTGVSQNPRHKITKRGQNVTFRCDPISEHNRLYWYRQTLGQGPEFLTYFQNEAQLEKSRLLSDRFSAERPKGSFSTLEIQRTEQGDSAMYLCASSSGGRYLGLFFGSGTQLSVL.

V is TRBV25-1 and J is TRBJ2-5, with TRBD1 matching over 7 bases. The V and J ends lost 8 bases and 0 bases, in that order; junction bases with no gene match: 9. The length of the CDR3 is 15 residues. Germline lookup yields CDR1 MGHDK and CDR2 SYGVNS. The DNA for the CDR3 is TGTGCCAGCTCCTTCGCAGGGGGATACCAAGAGACCCAGTACTTC. Protein product: CASSFAGGYQETQYF.

The chain recombines TRBV29-1 with TRBJ1-1; TRBD1 might be the D (6 bases). The CDR3 totals 11 residues. Trimming cost V 6 bases and J 6 bases, with 11 bases left between them. Germline V gene sequence: CDR1 SQVTM, CDR2 ANQGSEA. This CDR3 is CSVAGAAEAFF. CDR3 DNA: TGCAGCGTCGCGGGGGCGGCTGAAGCTTTCTTT.

The sample holds a few counts of this clonotype. The CDR3 reads CASSSDISGETQYF. For the CDR3, the DNA is TGTGCCAGCAGTTCGGACATCAGCGGCGAGACCCAGTACTTC. This chain connects TRBV6-2 or TRBV6-3 to TRBJ2-5, with D perhaps matching TRBD1 or TRBD2 (5 bases each). The CDR3 has 14 amino acids. Looked up from germline, CDR1 is MNHEY and CDR2 is SVGEGT. V lost 4 bases and J lost 5, with 14 bases in between.

This chain joins TRBV7-2 and TRBJ2-1; 12 bases fit TRBD2. CDR1 and CDR2 (germline): SGHTA, FQGNSA. Germline trimming cut 5 bases from V and 6 bases from J; bases unmatched to any gene: 2. The length of the CDR3 is 14 residues. CDR3 coding DNA: TGTGCCAGCAGCGCGGGACTAGCGGGCAATGAGCAGTTCTTC. It specifies CASSAGLAGNEQFF. The variable domain in full, completed from reference TRBV7-2 and TRBJ2-1, reads GAGVSQSPSNKVTEKGKDVELRCDPISGHTALYWYRQSLGQGLEFLIYFQGNSAPDKSGLPSDRFSAERTGGSVSTLTIQRTQQEDSAVYLCASSAGLAGNEQFFGPGTRLTVL.

The chain recombines TRBV30 with TRBJ1-1; D unresolved. The CDR3 has 13 amino acids. Deletions cut 1 base from V and 4 bases from J, with 10 bases between. Germline CDR1 is GTSNPN and CDR2 is SVGIG (reference sequence). CDR3 sequence: CAWSEEVSTEAFF. Here the CDR3 DNA reads TGTGCCTGGAGTGAGGAGGTCTCCACTGAAGCTTTCTTT.

This clonotype was seen many times. The rearrangement uses TRBV20-1 and TRBJ2-5; D perhaps matches TRBD2 (7 bases). This CDR3 has 15 amino acids. From germline, CDR1 is DFQATT and CDR2 SNEGSKA (reference sequence). V dropped 2 bases and J dropped 1 base, with 14 bases sitting between them. The CDR3 sequence is CSARPGEGGQETQYF. The CDR3 region has the DNA TGCAGTGCTAGACCAGGGGAGGGGGGCCAAGAGACCCAGTACTTC.

The chain is built from TRBV4-3 and TRBJ2-5, with TRBD1 identical over 7 bases. V lost 4 bases to trimming and J lost 7 bases; unmatched junction nucleotides: 12. The CDR3 is made up of 15 amino acids. CDR1 and CDR2 (germline): LGHNA, YSLEER. The CDR3 loop is CASSLNTRQGVTQYF. Here the CDR3 DNA reads TGCGCCAGCAGCCTTAACACCCGACAGGGCGTGACCCAGTACTTC.

The chain uses TRBV12-5 and TRBJ1-5; weak D call: TRBD1 (5 bases). Germline V gives CDR1 LGHNT, CDR2 FRNRAP. CDR3 size: 14 residues. V shed 6 bases and J shed 4 bases, with 13 bases lying between them. The DNA for the CDR3 is TGTGCTAGTGGCCCTTGGGGGTCAAATCAGCCCCAGCATTTT. This encodes CASGPWGSNQPQHF.

This clonotype came up many times. This rearrangement joins TRBV5-4 to TRBJ1-2; possible D gene TRBD1, 5 bases. CDR1 and CDR2 from the germline V gene are SGHNT and YYREEE (reference sequence). Trimming removed 1 base from V and 6 bases from J, with 7 bases in between. The CDR3 length is 12 residues. The CDR3 coding sequence is TGTGCCAGCAGCTTGACGGGACATGGCTACACCTTC. This encodes CASSLTGHGYTF.

The gene calls are TRBV5-1 and TRBJ2-3, with 8 bases aligning to TRBD1. There are 16 residues in the CDR3. The germline CDR1 and CDR2 sequences are SGHRS and YFSETQ. The trim removed 2 bases at V and 3 bases at J, leaving 8 bases unmatched. The CDR3 spells CASSLQTYRGTDTQYF. CDR3 DNA sequence: TGCGCCAGCAGCTTACAAACTTACAGGGGGACAGATACGCAGTATTTT. The whole variable domain, filled in from reference TRBV5-1 and TRBJ2-3, reads KAGVTQTPRYLIKTRGQQVTLSCSPISGHRSVSWYQQTPGQGLQFLFEYFSETQRNKGNFPGRFSGRQFSNSRSEMNVSTLELGDSALYLCASSLQTYRGTDTQYFGPGTRLTVL.

This clonotype turned up a few times. The chain recombines TRBV20-1 with TRBJ2-5, with 10 bases that match TRBD1. Trimming took 1 base from V and 5 from J; bases not matched to a gene: 4. The CDR3 length is 14 residues. Germline V lookup: CDR1 DFQATT, CDR2 SNEGSKA (reference sequence). In DNA form, the CDR3 reads TGCAGTGCTAGAGCCGGGACAGGGGTCGAGACCCAGTACTTC. Protein product: CSARAGTGVETQYF.

This chain joins TRBV7-3 and TRBJ2-2, with 10 bases matching TRBD2. The CDR3 runs 16 residues. Losses at the gene ends were 5 bases for V and 7 bases for J; bases not matched to a gene: 10. CDR1 is SGHTA, CDR2 FQGTGA, per germline. CDR3 sequence (DNA): TGTGCCAGCAGCGCCCCCGGGACTAGCGAAGGCGGGGAGCTGTTTTTT. This sequence encodes CASSAPGTSEGGELFF.